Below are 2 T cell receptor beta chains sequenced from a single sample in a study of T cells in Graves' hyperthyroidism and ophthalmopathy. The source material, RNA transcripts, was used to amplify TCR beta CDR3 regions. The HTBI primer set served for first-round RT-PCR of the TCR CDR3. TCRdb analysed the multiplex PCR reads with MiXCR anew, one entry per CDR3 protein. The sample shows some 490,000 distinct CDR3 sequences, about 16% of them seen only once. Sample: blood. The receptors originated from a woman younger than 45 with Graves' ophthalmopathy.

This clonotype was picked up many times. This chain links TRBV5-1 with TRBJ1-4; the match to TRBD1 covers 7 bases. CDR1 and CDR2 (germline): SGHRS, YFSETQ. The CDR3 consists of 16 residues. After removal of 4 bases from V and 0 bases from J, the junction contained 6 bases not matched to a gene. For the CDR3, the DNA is TGCGCCAGCAGCAGAGGACAGGTGCCAACTAATGAAAAACTGTTTTTT. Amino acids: CASSRGQVPTNEKLFF.

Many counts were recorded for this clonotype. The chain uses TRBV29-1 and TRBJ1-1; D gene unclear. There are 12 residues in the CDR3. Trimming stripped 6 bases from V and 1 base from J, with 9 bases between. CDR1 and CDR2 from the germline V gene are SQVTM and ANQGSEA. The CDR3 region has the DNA TGCAGCGTGGCGGAAGGGAACACTGAAGCTTTCTTT. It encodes CSVAEGNTEAFF.